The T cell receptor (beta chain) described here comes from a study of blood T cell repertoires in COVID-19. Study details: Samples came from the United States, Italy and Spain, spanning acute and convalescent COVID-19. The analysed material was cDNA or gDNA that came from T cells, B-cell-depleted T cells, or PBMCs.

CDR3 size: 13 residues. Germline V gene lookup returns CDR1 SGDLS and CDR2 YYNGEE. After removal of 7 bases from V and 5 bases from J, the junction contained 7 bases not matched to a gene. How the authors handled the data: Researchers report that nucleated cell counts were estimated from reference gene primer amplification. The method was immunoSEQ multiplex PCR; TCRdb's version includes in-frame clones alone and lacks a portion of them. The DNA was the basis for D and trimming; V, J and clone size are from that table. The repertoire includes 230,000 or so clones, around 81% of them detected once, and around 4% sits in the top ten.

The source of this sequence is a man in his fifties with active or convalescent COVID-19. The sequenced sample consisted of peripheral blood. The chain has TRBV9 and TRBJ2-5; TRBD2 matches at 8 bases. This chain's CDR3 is CASGRGLVETQYF. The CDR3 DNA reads TGTGCCAGCGGCCGGGGACTAGTTGAGACCCAGTACTTC.